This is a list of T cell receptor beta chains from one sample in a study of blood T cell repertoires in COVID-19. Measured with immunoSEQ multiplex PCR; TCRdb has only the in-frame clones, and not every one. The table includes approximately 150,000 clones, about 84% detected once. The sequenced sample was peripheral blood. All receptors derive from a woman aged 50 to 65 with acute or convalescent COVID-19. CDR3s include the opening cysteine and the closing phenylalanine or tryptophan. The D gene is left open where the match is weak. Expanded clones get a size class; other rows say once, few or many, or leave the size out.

cdr3_nt: TGTGCCAGTAGCGGCAGACTTACAGATACGCAGTATTTT; cdr3_aa: CASSGRLTDTQYF; v_call: TRBV19; clone_size: NA; j_call: TRBJ2-3; d_call: NA
cdr3_nt: TGCAGCGTCATCCGCGGGGGGGTCCGGATGGAGCAGTACTTC; cdr3_aa: CSVIRGGVRMEQYF; v_call: TRBV29-1; clone_size: NA; j_call: TRBJ2-7; d_call: TRBD2
cdr3_nt: TGTGCCTGGAGTGTCATCGGGGGGTACGAGCAGTACTTC; cdr3_aa: CAWSVIGGYEQYF; v_call: TRBV30; clone_size: NA; j_call: TRBJ2-7; d_call: TRBD2
cdr3_nt: TGTGCCAGCTCACTCCCTGCAAGGGGGGGGGCCGGGAATGAGCAGTTCTTC; cdr3_aa: CASSLPARGGAGNEQFF; v_call: TRBV18; clone_size: NA; j_call: TRBJ2-1; d_call: NA
cdr3_nt: TGTGCCAGTAGTACCGCGGGGGCCGCTAACTATGGCTACACCTTC; cdr3_aa: CASSTAGAANYGYTF; v_call: TRBV19; clone_size: NA; j_call: TRBJ1-2; d_call: NA
cdr3_nt: TGTGCCAGCAGCCAGTTGGCCCTCGAGCAGTACTTC; cdr3_aa: CASSQLALEQYF; v_call: TRBV3-1/TRBV3-2; clone_size: few; j_call: TRBJ2-7; d_call: NA
cdr3_nt: TGTGCCAGCTCGGTTGGTGCTGAAGCTTTCTTT; cdr3_aa: CASSVGAEAFF; v_call: TRBV2; clone_size: NA; j_call: TRBJ1-1; d_call: NA
cdr3_nt: TGTGCCAGCAGTCGGGGACAGGGACAGCCCCAGCATTTT; cdr3_aa: CASSRGQGQPQHF; v_call: TRBV12-3/TRBV12-4; clone_size: NA; j_call: TRBJ1-5; d_call: TRBD1
cdr3_nt: TGTGCCAGCAGCCCTGGCCTTAGCACAGATACGCAGTATTTT; cdr3_aa: CASSPGLSTDTQYF; v_call: TRBV7-2; clone_size: NA; j_call: TRBJ2-3; d_call: NA
cdr3_nt: TGTGCCAGCAGTGAGAAGTTCGCGGCTTTCTTT; cdr3_aa: CASSEKFAAFF; v_call: TRBV6-1; clone_size: few; j_call: TRBJ1-1; d_call: NA
cdr3_nt: TGTGCCAGCAGACCAGACTGGAGCTCCTATAATTCACCCCTCCACTTT; cdr3_aa: CASRPDWSSYNSPLHF; v_call: TRBV7-2; clone_size: NA; j_call: TRBJ1-6; d_call: NA
cdr3_nt: TGTGCCAGCAGTGAAACTGCATACCCCTCGTCAAGTGAGCAGTTCTTC; cdr3_aa: CASSETAYPSSSEQFF; v_call: TRBV6-1; clone_size: NA; j_call: TRBJ2-1; d_call: NA
cdr3_nt: TGTGCCAGCAGCCAACAATTAGCGGGGGGGGCCGACAATGAGCAGTTCTTC; cdr3_aa: CASSQQLAGGADNEQFF; v_call: TRBV28; clone_size: NA; j_call: TRBJ2-1; d_call: TRBD2
cdr3_nt: TGTGCCAGCAGCCAGCGAGGTTTCTATGGCTACACCTTC; cdr3_aa: CASSQRGFYGYTF; v_call: TRBV7-3; clone_size: NA; j_call: TRBJ1-2; d_call: NA
cdr3_nt: TGTGCCAGCAGCCAAGTTGGGGGGGCTAAGGGCAATGAGCAGTTCTTC; cdr3_aa: CASSQVGGAKGNEQFF; v_call: TRBV4-2; clone_size: NA; j_call: TRBJ2-1; d_call: NA
cdr3_nt: TGTGCCAGCAGTGGGCGCCTGGGGGCTTCACCCCTCCACTTT; cdr3_aa: CASSGRLGASPLHF; v_call: TRBV2; clone_size: NA; j_call: TRBJ1-6; d_call: NA
cdr3_nt: TGTGCCAGCAGCGTAGGAGAGGGTTCCACCTACGAGCAGTACTTC; cdr3_aa: CASSVGEGSTYEQYF; v_call: TRBV9; clone_size: NA; j_call: TRBJ2-7; d_call: NA
cdr3_nt: TGTGCCAGCAGTTTTCGGGGGGAGCAGTACTTC; cdr3_aa: CASSFRGEQYF; v_call: TRBV27; clone_size: NA; j_call: TRBJ2-7; d_call: NA
cdr3_nt: TGTGCCTGGAGTGTAGGGACATTAGATACGCAGTATTTT; cdr3_aa: CAWSVGTLDTQYF; v_call: TRBV30; clone_size: once; j_call: TRBJ2-3; d_call: NA
cdr3_nt: TGTGCCAGCAGCGTTACAGGGGGCGGATCACCCCTCCACTTT; cdr3_aa: CASSVTGGGSPLHF; v_call: TRBV6-4; clone_size: NA; j_call: TRBJ1-6; d_call: TRBD1
cdr3_nt: TGTGCCAGCAGTTTGGGCAGTAATTCACCCCTCCACTTT; cdr3_aa: CASSLGSNSPLHF; v_call: TRBV28; clone_size: NA; j_call: TRBJ1-6; d_call: NA
cdr3_nt: TGTGCCAGCAGCAAAGGAACAGGGACGAAGGACGAGCAGTACTTC; cdr3_aa: CASSKGTGTKDEQYF; v_call: TRBV21-1; clone_size: NA; j_call: TRBJ2-7; d_call: NA
cdr3_nt: TGCAGCGTTCCCCTCGGGGGGGTCCACTCCTACAATGAGCAGTTCTTC; cdr3_aa: CSVPLGGVHSYNEQFF; v_call: TRBV29-1; clone_size: few; j_call: TRBJ2-1; d_call: TRBD2
cdr3_nt: TGCGCCAGCAGCTTGGGTAGCGGGGGGCCGAACACCGGGGAGCTGTTTTTT; cdr3_aa: CASSLGSGGPNTGELFF; v_call: TRBV5-1; clone_size: NA; j_call: TRBJ2-2; d_call: TRBD2
cdr3_nt: TGTGCCAGCAGCCCGGATTGGGACAGGGGGAACGGTGAGCAGTTCTTC; cdr3_aa: CASSPDWDRGNGEQFF; v_call: TRBV7-2; clone_size: NA; j_call: TRBJ2-1; d_call: TRBD1
cdr3_nt: TGTGCCAGCAGCCAAGAATCCTCGGGCAATCAGCCCCAGCATTTT; cdr3_aa: CASSQESSGNQPQHF; v_call: TRBV3-1/TRBV3-2; clone_size: NA; j_call: TRBJ1-5; d_call: NA
cdr3_nt: TGTGCCAGCAGTTACGACAGACTCTCTGGAAACACCATATATTTT; cdr3_aa: CASSYDRLSGNTIYF; v_call: TRBV6-2/TRBV6-3; clone_size: NA; j_call: TRBJ1-3; d_call: NA
cdr3_nt: TGTGCCAGCAGTTACTTCGCGACGGGCTATGGCTACACCTTC; cdr3_aa: CASSYFATGYGYTF; v_call: TRBV6-5; clone_size: once; j_call: TRBJ1-2; d_call: NA
cdr3_nt: TGTGCCAGTAACCTCTTAGCGGGGGGCCCTTACAATGAGCAGTTCTTC; cdr3_aa: CASNLLAGGPYNEQFF; v_call: TRBV19; clone_size: NA; j_call: TRBJ2-1; d_call: TRBD2